This paragraph covers one T cell receptor (beta chain) sequence. Germline CDR1 and CDR2: SEHNR and FQNEAQ (reference sequence). Trimming shortened V by 5 bases and J by 9 bases, and 20 bases separated the two germline ends. The CDR3 runs to 15 residues. Profiled with immunoSEQ multiplex PCR; TCRdb holds only in-frame clones, not every one. This sample has about 100,000 clones, with 95% to 96% found just once. The data were taken from a study of technical replicates of blood from a few donors. This TCR was recovered from a human donor in good health. Source material: T cells isolated from PBMCs. V gene TRBV7-9 combines with J gene TRBJ1-5; D is possibly TRBD1 (5 bases). CDR3 sequence reads: CASSRGDSNFPPQHF. The CDR3 DNA follows: TGTGCCAGCAGCCGAGGGGACTCCAATTTTCCGCCCCAGCATTTT.